This T cell receptor beta chain was recovered during a study of T cell responses to AZD1222 COVID-19 vaccine. On this clone itself: Its antigen is as yet unknown.

The V gene lost 4 bases and the J gene lost 7 bases, with 11 bases spanning the gap. Looked up from germline, CDR1 is LNHDA and CDR2 is SQIVND (reference sequence). The CDR3 is 13 residues long. Sequencing was performed with immunoSEQ multiplex PCR; in TCRdb, only in-frame clones are kept and a portion is missing. In the table there are some 170,000 clones, approximately 90% of which are singletons. Notes on the study in general: In a largely white British group with more females than males, clonal diversity was possibly underestimated. Dominant at 160-218 and 743-854, vaccine-associated CD4 TCRs also spanned spike.

Sample: peripheral blood, taken 28 days after the second AZD1222 dose. This chain connects TRBV19 to TRBJ1-5; D might be TRBD1 (5 bases). The TCR originated in an adult who received the AZD1222 COVID-19 vaccine. This chain's CDR3 is CASSRDPRQPQHF. Here the CDR3 DNA reads TGTGCCAGTAGTAGGGACCCCCGCCAGCCCCAGCATTTT.